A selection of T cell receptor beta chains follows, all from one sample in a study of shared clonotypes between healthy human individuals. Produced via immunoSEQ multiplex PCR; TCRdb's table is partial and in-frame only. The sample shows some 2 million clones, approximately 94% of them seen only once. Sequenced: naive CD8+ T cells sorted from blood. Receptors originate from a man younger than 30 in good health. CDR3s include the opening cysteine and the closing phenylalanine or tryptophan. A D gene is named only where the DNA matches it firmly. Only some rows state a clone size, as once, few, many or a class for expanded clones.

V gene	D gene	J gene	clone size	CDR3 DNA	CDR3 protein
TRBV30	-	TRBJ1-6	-	TGTGCCTGTACCCAGGGAGCGGGTGTTTCACCCCTCCACTTT	CACTQGAGVSPLHF
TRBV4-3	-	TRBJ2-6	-	TGCGCCAGCAGCCAAGATCCCCTGGACAGTGACAGCTCTGGGGCCAACGTCCTGACTTTC	CASSQDPLDSDSSGANVLTF
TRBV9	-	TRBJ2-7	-	TGTGCCAGCAGCGTAGGATCGGTGGCCGGGCCCTACGAGCAGTACTTC	CASSVGSVAGPYEQYF
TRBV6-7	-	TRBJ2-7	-	TGTGCCAGCAAGAGGGCCTACGAGCAGTACTTC	CASKRAYEQYF
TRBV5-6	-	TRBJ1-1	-	TGTGCCAGCAGCCCTAGACAGCAAGACACTGAAGCTTTCTTT	CASSPRQQDTEAFF
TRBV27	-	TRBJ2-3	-	TGTGCCAGCAGTTCCTTGAGCGACACAGATACGCAGTATTTT	CASSSLSDTDTQYF
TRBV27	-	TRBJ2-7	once	TGTGCCAGCACCCCGGCAAGCTCCTACGAGCAGTACTTC	CASTPASSYEQYF
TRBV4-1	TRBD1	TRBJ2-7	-	TGCGCCAGCAGCCAAGTGGACAGGGCATACGAGCAGTACTTC	CASSQVDRAYEQYF
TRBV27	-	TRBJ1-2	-	TGTGCCAGCAGTTTATCAAACGTACAGGGTTTACGGTATGGCTACACCTTC	CASSLSNVQGLRYGYTF
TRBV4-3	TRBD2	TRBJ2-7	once	TGCGCCAGCAGCCAAACATTAGCGGGACTGTTTGACGAGCAGTACTTC	CASSQTLAGLFDEQYF
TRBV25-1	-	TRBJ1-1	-	TGTGCCAGCAGTGAATTTAATACCATGAACACTGAAGCTTTCTTT	CASSEFNTMNTEAFF
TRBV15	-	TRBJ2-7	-	TGTGCCACCAGCAAGACCCCGGGGGAGCAGTACTTC	CATSKTPGEQYF
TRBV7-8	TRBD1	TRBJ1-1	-	TGTGCCAGCAGCATCCGGACAGGAGACACTGAAGCTTTCTTT	CASSIRTGDTEAFF
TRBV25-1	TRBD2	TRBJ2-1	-	TGTGCCAGCAGTCCTAGCGGGGGAAGCTCCTACAATGAGCAGTTCTTC	CASSPSGGSSYNEQFF
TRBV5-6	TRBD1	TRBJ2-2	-	TGTGCCAGCAGCTTGGATTGGACAGGGAAGATCGCCGGGGAGCTGTTTTTT	CASSLDWTGKIAGELFF
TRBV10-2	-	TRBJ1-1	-	TGCGCCAGCCTGCAATTGATGAACACTGAAGCTTTCTTT	CASLQLMNTEAFF
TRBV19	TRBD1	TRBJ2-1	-	TGTGCCAGTAGTATGGGGACAGGCTCCTACAATGAGCAGTTCTTC	CASSMGTGSYNEQFF
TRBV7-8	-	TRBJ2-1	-	TGTGCCAGCAGCTTCGGGACAACCAACAATGAGCAGTTCTTC	CASSFGTTNNEQFF
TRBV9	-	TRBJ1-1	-	TGTGCCAGCAGCGTACGTGGAGGGCCCGAAGTAGCGAACACTGAAGCTTTCTTT	CASSVRGGPEVANTEAFF
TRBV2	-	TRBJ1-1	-	TGTGCCAGCGGGTCGAACACTGAAGCTTTCTTT	CASGSNTEAFF